These 18 T cell receptor beta chains share one sample of origin, sequenced in a study of shared clonotypes between healthy human individuals. Method: immunoSEQ multiplex PCR; TCRdb's copy keeps in-frame clones and lacks some. Of around 1,900,000 clones listed, around 95% are singletons. The naive CD8 population came from CD45RO-negative cells selected for CCR7, without terminally differentiated effector memory CD45RA+ cells. The source material was naive CD8+ T cells from PBMCs. These receptors all come from a man in his late teens or twenties in good health. Some clones in this sample may be carry-over from other donors' samples.

The chain couples TRBV4-1 to TRBJ2-7; 12 bases map to TRBD2. The germline gives CDR1 MGHRA, CDR2 YSYEKL. The CDR3 totals 16 residues. V lost 2 bases to trimming and J lost 2 bases; unmatched junction nucleotides: 4. The CDR3 bases are TGCGCCAGCAGCCAAACTACTAGCGGGAGGCCCTACGAGCAGTACTTC. Its protein is CASSQTTSGRPYEQYF.

The V call is TRBV7-9, the J call TRBJ2-7; 8 positions match TRBD2. V was clipped by 5 bases and J by 0 bases; unmatched bases: 3. There are 14 residues in the CDR3. Germline CDR1 reads SEHNR; CDR2 reads FQNEAQ (reference sequence). CDR3 DNA sequence: TGTGCCAGCAGCCATGGGACTAGCTCCTACGAGCAGTACTTC. It translates to CASSHGTSSYEQYF.

V usage is TRBV19 and J usage is TRBJ2-7; 8 bases line up with TRBD2. Germline-derived CDR1 and CDR2 are LNHDA and SQIVND (reference sequence). The CDR3 extends over 15 amino acids. The ends lost 4 bases at V and 5 bases at J; junction bases unmatched: 10. The CDR3 bases are TGTGCCAGTAGTAGCGGTCAGCGGGAGTCCCACGAGCAGTACTTC. Amino acids: CASSSGQRESHEQYF.

In regard to this clone: Other DNA sequences within the sample encode an identical CDR3. This rearrangement joins TRBV6-1 to TRBJ1-2; D possibly corresponds to TRBD1 (5 bases). The CDR3 contains 11 residues. Germline CDR1 MNHNS, CDR2 SASEGT. V dropped 8 bases and J dropped 6 bases, with 10 bases sitting between them. The CDR3 region is CASSGGDGYTF. For the CDR3, the DNA is TGTGCCAGCTCGGGAGGGGATGGCTACACCTTC.

This clone came up once. The chain uses TRBV19 and TRBJ2-1; TRBD2 matches at 11 bases. Trimming took 1 base from V and 7 from J; bases not matched to a gene: 18. The germline gives CDR1 LNHDA, CDR2 SQIVND (reference sequence). The CDR3 covers 20 residues. CDR3 protein: CASSIVGSSGRARAMNEQFF. The CDR3 nucleotides read TGTGCCAGTAGTATAGTAGGGAGTAGCGGGAGGGCCAGGGCAATGAATGAGCAGTTCTTC.

V usage is TRBV6-5 and J usage is TRBJ1-4, with unresolved D. CDR1 is MNHEY, CDR2 SVGAGI, per germline. The CDR3 loop spans 15 amino acids. Between the trimmed V and J ends, which lost 0 bases and 2 bases, there was a span of 7 bases. The CDR3 sequence: CASSYSASTNEKLFF. In DNA, the CDR3 is TGTGCCAGCAGTTACTCGGCCAGTACTAATGAAAAACTGTTTTTT.

This clone was recorded only once. The V and J genes are TRBV9 and TRBJ2-7, with 9 bases fitting TRBD1. CDR3 length: 16 residues. V lost 3 bases, J lost 3 bases, and 10 bases stayed unmatched. Per the germline V gene, CDR1 is SGDLS and CDR2 is YYNGEE. CDR3 nucleotide sequence: TGTGCCAGCAGCGCAGAGGGACAGGGTGAGTTCTACGAGCAGTACTTC. Translating it yields CASSAEGQGEFYEQYF.

This chain joins TRBV12-2 and TRBJ1-2; TRBD1 was called by the table and not checked on the DNA. TRBV12-2 is reported as a pseudogene. CDR3 length equals 17 residues. CDR3 bases: TGTGCAAGTCGCCGGATCAGGCGTGCTGCTACTAACTATGGCTACACCTTC. This gives the protein CASRRIRRAATNYGYTF.

V gene TRBV11-2 combines with J gene TRBJ2-2, with D unresolved. V gave up 1 base and J gave up 9 bases, with 12 bases separating them. Germline-derived CDR1 and CDR2 are SGHAT and FQNNGV. The CDR3 runs 14 residues. The CDR3 loop reads CASSLVSPVRELFF. The CDR3 DNA sequence: TGTGCCAGCAGCTTAGTATCCCCGGTTAGGGAGCTGTTTTTT.

This rearrangement joins TRBV19 to TRBJ2-3; 7 bases are a match to TRBD1. The CDR3 is 15 amino acids. Germline CDR1 LNHDA, CDR2 SQIVND (reference sequence). V lost 3 bases to trimming and J lost 4 bases; unmatched junction nucleotides: 7. CDR3 in DNA: TGTGCCAGTAGTATCGACAGGGAAGGGGCAGATACGCAGTATTTT. Translating it yields CASSIDREGADTQYF.

This clone was recorded only once. As DNA, the CDR3 is TGTGCCAGCAGCTCCCCTTGGGGGGAAGACAATGAGCAGTTCTTC. Translating gives CASSSPWGEDNEQFF. The chain combines TRBV11-3 with TRBJ2-1; D might be TRBD2 (6 bases). Germline V gene lookup returns CDR1 SGHNT and CDR2 YENEEA. V lost 4 bases, J lost 5 bases, and 15 bases lay in between. The CDR3 is 15 residues long.

This chain joins TRBV5-4 and TRBJ1-3; D is unclear. The CDR3 length is 15 residues. Trimming stripped 4 bases from V and 0 bases from J, with 11 bases between. The germline gives CDR1 SGHNT, CDR2 YYREEE (reference sequence). CDR3 protein: CASSPNRDSGNTIYF. The CDR3 DNA is TGTGCCAGCAGCCCAAACAGAGACTCTGGAAACACCATATATTTT.

The chain carries TRBV7-9 and TRBJ1-1; weak D call: TRBD1 (5 bases). Trimming took 7 bases from V and 4 from J, leaving 19 bases between them. CDR3 size: 15 residues. Germline assignment: CDR1 SEHNR and CDR2 FQNEAQ (reference sequence). This CDR3 is CASNQNGGSGTEAFF. CDR3 coding DNA: TGTGCCAGCAACCAAAACGGGGGATCGGGCACTGAAGCTTTCTTT.

The chain uses TRBV9 and TRBJ2-1; D possibly corresponds to TRBD1 (6 bases). Germline CDR1 SGDLS, CDR2 YYNGEE. The CDR3 consists of 13 residues. Trimming took 3 bases from V and 3 from J, leaving 7 bases between them. CDR3 loop: CASSEGHYNEQFF. The CDR3 coding sequence is TGTGCCAGCAGCGAGGGACACTACAATGAGCAGTTCTTC.

V and J are TRBV19 and TRBJ1-1; 7 bases map to TRBD1. Germline values: CDR1 LNHDA, CDR2 SQIVND (reference sequence). CDR3 length: 15 residues. With 6 bases clipped from V and 6 bases from J, the junction kept 13 bases outside the gene matches. CDR3 amino acids: CASRGAGQVAAEAFF. CDR3 in DNA: TGTGCCAGTAGGGGGGCTGGACAGGTAGCCGCTGAAGCTTTCTTT.

J is TRBJ2-7 and V is TRBV7-9, with D hard to call. The germline CDR1 and CDR2 sequences are SEHNR and FQNEAQ (reference sequence). The CDR3 is made up of 15 amino acids. The V gene lost 5 bases and the J gene lost 6 bases, with 20 bases spanning the gap. As DNA, the CDR3 is TGTGCCAGCAGCCCCATCGGCGGCACTCCCTGCGAGCAGTACTTC. Translation: CASSPIGGTPCEQYF.

This chain links TRBV6-6 with TRBJ1-5; D possibly corresponds to TRBD1 (6 bases). The germline V and J ends were trimmed by 2 bases and 1 base, with 12 bases remaining between them. Germline V lookup: CDR1 MNHNY, CDR2 SVGAGI (reference sequence). The CDR3 consists of 16 residues. The CDR3 is CASSYGGAGSNQPQHF. The CDR3 DNA is TGTGCCAGCAGTTACGGGGGGGCTGGAAGCAATCAGCCCCAGCATTTT.

The chain employs TRBV11-2 and TRBJ1-3; the D is unclear. The germline V gene encodes CDR1 SGHAT and CDR2 FQNNGV. The ends were cut back, 5 bases at V and 0 bases at J, with 11 bases in the middle. The CDR3 runs to 15 residues. CDR3: CASSARDHSGNTIYF. The CDR3 DNA reads TGTGCCAGCAGCGCCCGGGATCACTCTGGAAACACCATATATTTT.